This TCR beta chain was observed in a study of blood T cell repertoires in COVID-19. Study information: Samples came from the United States, Italy and Spain, spanning acute and convalescent COVID-19.

Some clones are missing from TCRdb's copy, which holds only in-frame ones; the method was immunoSEQ multiplex PCR. The sample holds 220,000 or so clones, 70% to 90% seen once. Sequencing was performed on peripheral blood. This clonotype was sampled from a man aged 45 to 65 who had recovered from COVID-19.

CDR3 nucleotide sequence: TGTGCCAGCAGTCCTCCCCCAGCGGGGTACTACGAGCAGTACTTC. Translation gives CASSPPPAGYYEQYF. V is TRBV2 and J is TRBJ2-7, with 7 bases lining up with TRBD2. The CDR3 covers 15 residues. Germline V gene lookup returns CDR1 SNHLY and CDR2 FYNNEI. J was trimmed by 3 bases and V by 5 bases; bases with no gene match: 10.